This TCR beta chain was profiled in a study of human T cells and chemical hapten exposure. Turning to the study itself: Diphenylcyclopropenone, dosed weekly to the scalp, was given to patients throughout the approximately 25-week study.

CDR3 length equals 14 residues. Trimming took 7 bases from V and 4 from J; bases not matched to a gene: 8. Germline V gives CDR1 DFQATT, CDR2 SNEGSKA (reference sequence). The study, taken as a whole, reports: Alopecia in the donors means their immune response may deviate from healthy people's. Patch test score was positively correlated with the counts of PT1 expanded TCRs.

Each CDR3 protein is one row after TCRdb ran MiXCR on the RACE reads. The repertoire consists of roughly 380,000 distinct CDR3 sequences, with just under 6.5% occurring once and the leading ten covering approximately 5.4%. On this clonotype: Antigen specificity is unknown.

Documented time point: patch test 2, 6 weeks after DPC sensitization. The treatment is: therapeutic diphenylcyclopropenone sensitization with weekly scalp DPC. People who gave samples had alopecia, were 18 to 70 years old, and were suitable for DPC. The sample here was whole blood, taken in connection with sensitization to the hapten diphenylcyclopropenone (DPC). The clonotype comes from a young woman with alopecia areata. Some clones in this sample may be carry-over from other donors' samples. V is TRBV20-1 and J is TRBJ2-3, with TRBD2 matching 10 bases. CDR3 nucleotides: TGCAGTGTACGAGCGGGGGGGATTGCAGATACGCAGTATTTT. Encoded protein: CSVRAGGIADTQYF.